This TCR beta chain was observed in a study of CD8 T cells in Susac syndrome. Study overall: At blood draw, Susac syndrome patients were therapy-naive, on corticosteroids, or on intravenous immunoglobulin alone. General study results and limits: No clonal expansion appeared among CD4+ T cells in Susac patients.

Sequencing of TCR beta drew on CD8+ and CD4+ T cells from blood. Comments on this clonotype: Its cognate antigen is unknown.

The CDR3 has 12 residues. V dropped 4 bases and J dropped 4 bases, with 8 bases sitting between them. CDR1 is ENHRY, CDR2 SYGVKD, per germline. Random hexamers were used to reverse transcribe the RNA input (about 0.5 to 1 ug). TCRdb re-analysed the immunoSEQ multiplex PCR reads in MiXCR, keeping a single row per CDR3 protein. The data contain about 210,000 distinct CDR3 sequences, about 94% of them singletons. This sequence was found in a human donor with Susac syndrome. The chain has TRBV10-3 and TRBJ2-7; D perhaps matches TRBD1 (6 bases). Sequenced: CD4+ T cells from PBMCs. The chain's CDR3 is CAISAGQYEQYF. Written as DNA, the CDR3 is TGTGCCATCAGTGCTGGACAGTACGAGCAGTACTTC.